Sequencing of this T cell receptor beta chain was carried out in a study of T cell changes during pregnancy in multiple sclerosis. The V gene's germline CDR1 is MDHEN and CDR2 SYDVKM. The CDR3 covers 15 residues. The V segment lost 2 bases and the J segment 4 bases; nucleotides outside the gene matches: 2. Sequencing used immunoSEQ multiplex PCR; TCRdb keeps in-frame clones, though not all of them. The profile shows 55,000 to 65,000 clones, around 93% of them singletons. This sequence was found in a female donor with multiple sclerosis, enrolled in a pregnancy study. This specimen consisted of peripheral blood, obtained after pregnancy. J is TRBJ2-1 and V is TRBV28; 10 bases agree with TRBD2. The CDR3 sequence: CASSLPLAGYNEQFF. As DNA, the CDR3 is TGTGCCAGCAGTTTACCACTAGCGGGGTACAATGAGCAGTTCTTC.